This T cell receptor beta chain originates from a study of T cell responses to AZD1222 COVID-19 vaccine. Broader study findings: With dominance at 160-218 and 743-854, vaccine-associated CD4 TCRs spanned spike.

Libraries were prepared by immunoSEQ multiplex PCR; TCRdb keeps only in-frame clonotypes and omits some of them. The table records some 130,000 clones, roughly 90% of them present only once. Details on this clone: The antigen remains unidentified.

The CDR3 consists of 13 residues. In germline, CDR1 is SGHDN, CDR2 FVKESK. Trimming removed 6 bases from V and 0 bases from J, with 8 bases in between. The sample here was peripheral blood, taken on day 0 of AZD1222 vaccination. This chain uses TRBV14 with TRBJ1-1; D not certain. This clonotype originated in an adult in good health. Here the CDR3 DNA reads TGTGCCAGCAGTTTAGGTTTGAACACTGAAGCTTTCTTT. Its translation: CASSLGLNTEAFF.